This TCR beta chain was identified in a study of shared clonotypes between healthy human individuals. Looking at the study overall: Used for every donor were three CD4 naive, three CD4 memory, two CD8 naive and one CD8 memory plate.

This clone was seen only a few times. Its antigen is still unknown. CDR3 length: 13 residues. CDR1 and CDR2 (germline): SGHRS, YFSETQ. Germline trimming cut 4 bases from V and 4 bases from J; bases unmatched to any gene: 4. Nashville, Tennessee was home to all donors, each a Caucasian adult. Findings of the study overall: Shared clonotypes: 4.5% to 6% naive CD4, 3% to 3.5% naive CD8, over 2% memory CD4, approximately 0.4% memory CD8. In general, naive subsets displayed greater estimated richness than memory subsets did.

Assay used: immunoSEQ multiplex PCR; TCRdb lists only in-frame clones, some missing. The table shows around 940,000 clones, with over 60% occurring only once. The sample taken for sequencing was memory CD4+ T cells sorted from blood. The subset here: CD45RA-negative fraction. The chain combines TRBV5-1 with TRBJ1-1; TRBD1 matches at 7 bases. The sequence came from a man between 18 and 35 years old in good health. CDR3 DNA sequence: TGCGCCAGCAGCATAACAGGGGTCACTGAAGCTTTCTTT. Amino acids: CASSITGVTEAFF.